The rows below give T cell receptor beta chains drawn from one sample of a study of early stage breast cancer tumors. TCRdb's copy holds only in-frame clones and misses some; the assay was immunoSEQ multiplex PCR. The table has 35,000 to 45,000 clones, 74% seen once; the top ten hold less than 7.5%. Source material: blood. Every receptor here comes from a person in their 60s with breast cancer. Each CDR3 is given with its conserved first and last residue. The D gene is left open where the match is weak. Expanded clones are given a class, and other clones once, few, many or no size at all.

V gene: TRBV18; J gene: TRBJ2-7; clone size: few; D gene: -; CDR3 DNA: TGTGCCAGCTCACCCTCGGGGGAGCAGTACTTC; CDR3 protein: CASSPSGEQYF
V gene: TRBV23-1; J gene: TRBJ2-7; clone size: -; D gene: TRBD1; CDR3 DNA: TGCGCCAGCAGTCAACTCCGTGGCAGGGGGCGATACGAGCAGTACTTC; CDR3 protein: CASSQLRGRGRYEQYF
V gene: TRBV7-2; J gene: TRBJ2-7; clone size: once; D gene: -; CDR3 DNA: TGTGCCAGCAGCTTAGATGGAGCAGACTACGAGCAGTACTTC; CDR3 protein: CASSLDGADYEQYF
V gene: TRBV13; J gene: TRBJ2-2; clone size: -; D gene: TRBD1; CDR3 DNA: TGTGCCAGCTCTTACGAGGACAGGGGGCGCGGGGAGCTGTTTTTT; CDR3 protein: CASSYEDRGRGELFF
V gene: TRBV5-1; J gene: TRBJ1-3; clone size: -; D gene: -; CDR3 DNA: TGCGCCAGCAGCTTGGAAGTCAGCTTCTCTGGAAACACCATATATTTT; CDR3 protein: CASSLEVSFSGNTIYF
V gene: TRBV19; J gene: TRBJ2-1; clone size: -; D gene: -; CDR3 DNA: TGTGCCAGTAGTATTCCCCGTCTCAGCTCCTACAATGAGCAGTTCTTC; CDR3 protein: CASSIPRLSSYNEQFF
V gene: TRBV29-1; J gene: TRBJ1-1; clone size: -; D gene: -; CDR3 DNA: TGCAGCGTAACAGGGATGAGTACTGAAGCTTTCTTT; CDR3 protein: CSVTGMSTEAFF
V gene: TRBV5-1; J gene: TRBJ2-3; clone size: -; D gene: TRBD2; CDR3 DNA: TGCGCCAGCAGCTTTGGTCCGGGGGGGTTTGATACGCAGTATTTT; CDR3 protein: CASSFGPGGFDTQYF
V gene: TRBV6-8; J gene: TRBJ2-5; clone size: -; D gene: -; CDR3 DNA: TGTGCCAGCGGCTGGACGGGCGGGAAAGAGACCCAGTACTTC; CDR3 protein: CASGWTGGKETQYF
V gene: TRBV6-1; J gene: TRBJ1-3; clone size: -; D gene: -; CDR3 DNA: TGTGCCAGCAGCGTATACAGCTCTGGAAACACCATATATTTT; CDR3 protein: CASSVYSSGNTIYF
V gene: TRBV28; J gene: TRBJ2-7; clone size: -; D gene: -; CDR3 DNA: TGTGCCAGCAGTTTTAGAGAGTACGAGCAGTACTTC; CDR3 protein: CASSFREYEQYF